The clone carrying this TCR beta chain was recorded at least ten times. The source of the sample is a study of early T cells in non-severe SARS-CoV-2 infection. Unique molecular identifiers tagged individual cDNA molecules. Each CDR3 protein gets one entry after TCRdb re-called the 5' RACE reads with MiXCR. This repertoire shows about 30,000 distinct CDR3 sequences, 6.6% found once; its top ten account for about two fifths. Sequenced: whole blood. This receptor was obtained from an adult who was a healthcare worker with PCR-confirmed SARS-CoV-2 infection or an uninfected control (not recorded which).

The CDR3 DNA reads as TGTGCCAGCAGTTTTTCACTAGCGGTGACGTATTTT. Amino acids: CASSFSLAVTYF. The chain couples TRBV12-3 or TRBV12-4 to TRBJ2-3, with 8 bases identical to TRBD2. The CDR3 has 12 residues. V dropped 3 bases and J dropped 14; count of bases not matched to a gene: 7.